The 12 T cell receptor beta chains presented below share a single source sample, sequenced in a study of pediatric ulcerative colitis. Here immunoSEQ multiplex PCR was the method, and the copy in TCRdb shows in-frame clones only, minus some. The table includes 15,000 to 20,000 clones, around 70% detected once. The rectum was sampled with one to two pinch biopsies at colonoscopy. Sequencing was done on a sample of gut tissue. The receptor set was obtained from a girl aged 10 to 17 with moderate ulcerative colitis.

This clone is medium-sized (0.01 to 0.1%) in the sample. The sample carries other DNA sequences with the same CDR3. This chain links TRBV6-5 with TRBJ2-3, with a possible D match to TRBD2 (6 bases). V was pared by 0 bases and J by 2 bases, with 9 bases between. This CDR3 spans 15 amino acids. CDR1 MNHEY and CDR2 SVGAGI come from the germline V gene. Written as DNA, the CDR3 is TGTGCCAGCAGTTACTCGACGGGGGACACAGATACGCAGTATTTT. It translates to CASSYSTGDTDTQYF.

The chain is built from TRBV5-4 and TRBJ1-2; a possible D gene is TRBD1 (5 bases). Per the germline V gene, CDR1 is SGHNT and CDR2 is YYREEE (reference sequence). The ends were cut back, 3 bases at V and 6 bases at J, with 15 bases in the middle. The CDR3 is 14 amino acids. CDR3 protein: CASSSPTGDHGYTF. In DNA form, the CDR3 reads TGTGCCAGCAGCTCCCCCACGGGGGATCATGGCTACACCTTC.

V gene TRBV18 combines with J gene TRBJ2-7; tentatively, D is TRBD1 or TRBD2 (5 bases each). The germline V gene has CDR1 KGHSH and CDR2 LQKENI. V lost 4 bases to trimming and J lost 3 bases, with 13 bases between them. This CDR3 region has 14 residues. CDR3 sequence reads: CASSHRDGIYEQYF. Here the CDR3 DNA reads TGTGCCAGCTCACACCGGGACGGTATCTACGAGCAGTACTTC.

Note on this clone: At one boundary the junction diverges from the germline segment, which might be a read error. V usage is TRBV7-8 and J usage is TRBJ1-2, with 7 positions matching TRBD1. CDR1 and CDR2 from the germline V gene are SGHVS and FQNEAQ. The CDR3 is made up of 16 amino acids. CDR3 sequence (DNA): TGTGCCAGCATCTTAGAGACGACAGGGAAGCTCTATGGCTACACCTTC. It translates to CASILETTGKLYGYTF.

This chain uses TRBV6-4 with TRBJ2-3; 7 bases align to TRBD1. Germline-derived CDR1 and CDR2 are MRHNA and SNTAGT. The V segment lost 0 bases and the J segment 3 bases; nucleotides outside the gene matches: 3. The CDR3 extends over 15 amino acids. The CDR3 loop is CASSDSDRATDTQYF. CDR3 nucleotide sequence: TGTGCCAGCAGTGACTCCGACAGGGCTACAGATACGCAGTATTTT.

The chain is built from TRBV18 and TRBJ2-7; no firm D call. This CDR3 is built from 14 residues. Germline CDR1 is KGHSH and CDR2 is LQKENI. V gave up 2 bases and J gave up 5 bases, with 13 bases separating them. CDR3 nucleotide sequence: TGTGCCAGCTCACCAACACTGGGGTGGAACGAGCAGTACTTC. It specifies CASSPTLGWNEQYF.

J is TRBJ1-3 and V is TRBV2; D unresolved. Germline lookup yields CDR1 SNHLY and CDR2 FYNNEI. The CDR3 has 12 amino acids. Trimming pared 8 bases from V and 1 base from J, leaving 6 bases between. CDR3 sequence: CASSLSGNTIYF. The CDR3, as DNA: TGTGCCAGCTCTTTATCTGGAAACACCATATATTTT.

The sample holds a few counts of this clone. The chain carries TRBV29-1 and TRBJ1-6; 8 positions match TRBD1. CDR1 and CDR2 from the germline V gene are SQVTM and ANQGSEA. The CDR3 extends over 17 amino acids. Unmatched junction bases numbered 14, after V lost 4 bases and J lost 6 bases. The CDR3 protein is CSVAQGLGQGPNSPLHF. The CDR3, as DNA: TGCAGCGTTGCCCAAGGACTCGGACAGGGACCTAATTCACCCCTCCACTTT. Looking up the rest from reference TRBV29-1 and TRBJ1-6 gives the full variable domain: SAVISQKPSRDICQRGTSLTIQCQVDSQVTMMFWYRQQPGQSLTLIATANQGSEATYESGFVIDKFPISRPNLTFSTLTVSNMSPEDSSIYLCSVAQGLGQGPNSPLHFGNGTRLTVT.

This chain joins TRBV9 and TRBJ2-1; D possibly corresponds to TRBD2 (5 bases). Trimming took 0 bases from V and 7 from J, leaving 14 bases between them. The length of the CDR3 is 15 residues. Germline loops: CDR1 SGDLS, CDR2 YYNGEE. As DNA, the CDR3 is TGTGCCAGCAGCGTAGGGCTTGGTAGCGTAAATGAGCAGTTCTTC. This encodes CASSVGLGSVNEQFF.

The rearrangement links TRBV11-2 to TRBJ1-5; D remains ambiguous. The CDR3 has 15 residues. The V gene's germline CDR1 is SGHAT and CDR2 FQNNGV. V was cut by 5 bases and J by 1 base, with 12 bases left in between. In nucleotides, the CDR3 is TGTGCCAGCAGCCGCCCCCCCCCGAGCAATCAGCCCCAGCATTTT. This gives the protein CASSRPPPSNQPQHF.

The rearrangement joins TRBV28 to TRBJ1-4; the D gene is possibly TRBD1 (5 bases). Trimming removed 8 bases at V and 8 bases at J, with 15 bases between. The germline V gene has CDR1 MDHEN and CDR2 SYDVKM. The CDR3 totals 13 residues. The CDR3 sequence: CASEEQGSEKLFF. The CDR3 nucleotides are TGTGCCAGCGAGGAGCAGGGTAGCGAAAAACTGTTTTTT.

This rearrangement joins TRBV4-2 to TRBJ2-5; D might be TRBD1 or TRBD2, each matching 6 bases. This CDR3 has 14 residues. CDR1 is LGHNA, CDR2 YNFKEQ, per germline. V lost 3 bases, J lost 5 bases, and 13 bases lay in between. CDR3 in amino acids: CASSQWGASETQYF. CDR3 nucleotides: TGTGCCAGCAGCCAGTGGGGGGCGTCGGAGACCCAGTACTTC.